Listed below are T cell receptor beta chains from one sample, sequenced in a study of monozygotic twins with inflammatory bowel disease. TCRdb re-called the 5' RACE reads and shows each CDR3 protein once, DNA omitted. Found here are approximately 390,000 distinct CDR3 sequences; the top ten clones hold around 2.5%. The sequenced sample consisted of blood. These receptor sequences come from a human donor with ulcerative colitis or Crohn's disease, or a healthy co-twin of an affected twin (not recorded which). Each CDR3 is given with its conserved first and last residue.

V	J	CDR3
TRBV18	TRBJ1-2	CASSPDRFPLGYTF
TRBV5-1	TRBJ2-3	CASSLRGSLEYF
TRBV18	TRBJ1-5	CASSQGQGRVQPQHF
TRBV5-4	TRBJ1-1	CASSLTRNTEAFF
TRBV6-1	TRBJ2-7	CASTGGWTASYEQYF
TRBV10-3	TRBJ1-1	CAKKRDMNTEAFF
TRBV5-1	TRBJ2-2	CASSPPWPAGGGELFF
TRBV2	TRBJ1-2	CASSVGRRREGGDYGYTF
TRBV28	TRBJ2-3	CASSSQASYTDTQYF
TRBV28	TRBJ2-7	CASSFREGRHEQYF
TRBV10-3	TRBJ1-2	CAISGLSTTNYGYTF
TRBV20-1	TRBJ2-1	CSAQGGQGEFLDEQFF
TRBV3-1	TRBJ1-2	CASSQQGSGGYTF
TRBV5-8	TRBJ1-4	CASSSGQGGEKLFF
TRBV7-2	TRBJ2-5	CASSLFQNQETQYF
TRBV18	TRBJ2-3	CASSPRTDSTDTQYF
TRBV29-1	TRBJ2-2	CSVEDMDRNTGELFF
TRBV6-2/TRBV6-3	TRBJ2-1	CASSPRAYNEQFF
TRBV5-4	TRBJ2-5	CASSLEGSLGKETQYF
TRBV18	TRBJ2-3	CASSLSGWEDTQYF
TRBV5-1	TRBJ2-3	CASSLKSSWTDTQYF
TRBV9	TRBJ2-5	CASSPATGTSGQETQYF
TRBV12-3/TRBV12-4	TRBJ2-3	CASSLQGSGATDTQYF
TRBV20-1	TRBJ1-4	CSARGDGGGTNEKLFF
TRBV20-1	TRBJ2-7	CSASRSGLAGSSYEQYF
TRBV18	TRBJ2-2	CASSPVRNTGELFF
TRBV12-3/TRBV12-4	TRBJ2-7	CASRGDGNYEQYF
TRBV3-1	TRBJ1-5	CASSQGLGNQPQHF
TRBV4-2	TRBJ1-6	CASSHWGQGADSPLHF
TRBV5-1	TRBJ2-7	CASSLLTGSTYEQYF
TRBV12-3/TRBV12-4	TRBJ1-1	CASCRTTDAEAFF
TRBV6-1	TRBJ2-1	CASSPTFSYNEQFF
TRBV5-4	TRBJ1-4	CASSHRGTNEKLFF
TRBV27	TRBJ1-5	CASSPWDRADQPQHF
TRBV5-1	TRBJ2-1	CASSFDTSYNEQFF
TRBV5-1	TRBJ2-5	CASSLEGRDLETQYF
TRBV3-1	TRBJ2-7	CASSQEGGTTSGRSYEQYF
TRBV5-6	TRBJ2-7	CASSQTGQGVIYEQYF
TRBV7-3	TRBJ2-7	CASSLTDVHEQYF
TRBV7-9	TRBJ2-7	CASSDRAYEQYF